The T cell receptor beta chain described here comes from a study of vaccination effects on CD4 cells after COVID-19. Whole-study findings and limits: Researchers reported few convalescent patients and no early post-infection timepoints in the study. Late in the post-vaccination period, infection-induced and vaccine-induced clones underwent marked clonal contraction.

Isolation of CD4+ T cells took place after ten to eleven days of culture. Subjects were given two BNT162b2 or mRNA-1273 vaccine doses. Nobody among the vaccine recipients had prior SARS-CoV-2 infection (nucleocapsid antibodies were negative). Here immunoSEQ multiplex PCR was the method, and the copy in TCRdb shows in-frame clones only, minus some. The data show about 45,000 clones, 72% seen once. Germline V gene sequence: CDR1 SGHRS, CDR2 YFSETQ. V gave up 4 bases and J gave up 3 bases; unmatched junction bases: 2. The CDR3 consists of 13 residues. In the case of this clone: Its antigen is undetermined.

The chain has TRBV5-1 and TRBJ2-3; TRBD1 agrees at 7 bases. The source is a human donor who received a COVID-19 vaccine. Here the sequenced sample was CD4+ T cells from PBMCs cultured without peptide, taken after COVID-19 vaccination. The CDR3 sequence: CASSPGQTDTQYF. In nucleotides, the CDR3 is TGCGCCAGCAGCCCGGGACAGACAGATACGCAGTATTTT.